This T cell receptor beta chain was sequenced in a study of blood T cell repertoires in COVID-19. Generated by immunoSEQ multiplex PCR, the TCRdb table keeps only in-frame clones and is missing some. Among 150,000 to 200,000 clones, 70% to 90% were seen once, and the ten largest hold 6% to 8.5%. CDR3 length: 14 amino acids. CDR1 and CDR2 (germline): LGHNA, YSLEER. Losses at the gene ends were 3 bases for V and 9 bases for J; bases not matched to a gene: 8. The sequenced sample consisted of PBMCs or T cells enriched from blood (not recorded which). This clonotype was sampled from a woman between 45 and 65 years old who had recovered from COVID-19. The chain is built from TRBV4-3 and TRBJ1-5, with TRBD1 matching over 7 bases. The CDR3 here is CASSQTFRDRPQHF. The CDR3 nucleotides are TGCGCCAGCAGCCAGACTTTCCGGGACAGGCCCCAGCATTTT.